Shown below are 17 T cell receptor beta chains from a single sample sequenced in a study of cytomegalovirus exposure and HLA in healthy donors. Here immunoSEQ multiplex PCR was the method, and the copy in TCRdb shows in-frame clones only, minus some. The table lists 110,000 to 150,000 clones, 85% to 95% of them singletons. Sequencing was done on a sample of PBMCs. The receptors stem from a man younger than 30 in good health and CMV-seropositive.

The chain links TRBV5-1 to TRBJ2-7; D is possibly TRBD2 (5 bases). Trimming left V 4 bases short and J 6 bases short, with 14 bases between. The CDR3 consists of 13 residues. CDR1 and CDR2 (germline): SGHRS, YFSETQ. CDR3 bases: TGCGCCAGCAGCAAGGACTCCTGGGGCGAGCAGTACTTC. It codes for CASSKDSWGEQYF.

The chain employs TRBV11-2 and TRBJ2-5, with 8 nucleotides matching TRBD2. V dropped 1 base and J dropped 3; count of bases not matched to a gene: 7. From germline, CDR1 is SGHAT and CDR2 FQNNGV. The CDR3 loop spans 16 amino acids. As DNA, the CDR3 is TGTGCCAGCAGCTTAGTCCCCACTAGCGGTGAAGAGACCCAGTACTTC. Translated, it gives CASSLVPTSGEETQYF.

This clone came up a few times. The rearrangement uses TRBV5-3 and TRBJ2-2, with TRBD2 matching 9 bases. TRBV5-3 is known as an ORF, though its function is uncertain. With V trimmed by 7 bases and J by 4 bases, 17 bases remained unmatched. The CDR3 is made up of 18 amino acids. CDR3 sequence (DNA): TGTGCCAGATATTTCTGCGGAGTAGCGGGAGAACCCACCGGGGAGCTGTTTTTT. It translates to CARYFCGVAGEPTGELFF.

The V call is TRBV5-1, the J call TRBJ2-1; 10 bases agree with TRBD2. The CDR3 is 15 amino acids. Germline V lookup: CDR1 SGHRS, CDR2 YFSETQ. Trimming cost V 4 bases and J 3 bases; bases outside gene matches: 4. The CDR3 spells CASSPTSGVYNEQFF. As DNA, the CDR3 is TGCGCCAGCAGCCCAACTAGCGGGGTCTACAATGAGCAGTTCTTC.

This chain links TRBV5-1 with TRBJ2-7, with D unclear. Trimming removed 4 bases at V and 4 bases at J, with 6 bases between. Germline V gene lookup returns CDR1 SGHRS and CDR2 YFSETQ. There are 11 residues in the CDR3. CDR3 sequence (DNA): TGCGCCAGCAGCCTAGAGTACGAGCAGTACTTC. It specifies CASSLEYEQYF.

The chain employs TRBV7-2 and TRBJ1-3; D perhaps matches TRBD1 (6 bases). The V gene's germline CDR1 is SGHTA and CDR2 FQGNSA. Trimming left V 8 bases short and J 4 bases short, with 12 bases between. This CDR3 has 13 residues. The CDR3 is CASPTGPGNTIYF. In DNA, the CDR3 is TGTGCCAGCCCTACAGGGCCCGGAAACACCATATATTTT. The full variable domain, its missing parts supplied by reference TRBV7-2 and TRBJ1-3, is GAGVSQSPSNKVTEKGKDVELRCDPISGHTALYWYRQSLGQGLEFLIYFQGNSAPDKSGLPSDRFSAERTGGSVSTLTIQRTQQEDSAVYLCASPTGPGNTIYFGEGSWLTVV.

The rearrangement joins TRBV9 to TRBJ2-2; D remains ambiguous. The CDR3 covers 12 residues. CDR1 and CDR2 from the germline V gene are SGDLS and YYNGEE. V dropped 4 bases and J dropped 7 bases, with 8 bases sitting between them. This chain's CDR3 is CASSRVFGELFF. In DNA, the CDR3 is TGTGCCAGCAGCCGCGTATTCGGGGAGCTGTTTTTT.

This sequence joins TRBV2 and TRBJ1-1; 7 nucleotides line up with TRBD1. The CDR3 sequence is 16 residues long. J gave up 6 bases and V 0 bases, and 10 bases lay outside the gene matches. The germline V gene has CDR1 SNHLY and CDR2 FYNNEI. DNA for the CDR3: TGTGCCAGCAGTGAAGCGCTTCAAGGGGGCAGGGCTGAAGCTTTCTTT. Protein product: CASSEALQGGRAEAFF.

V and J are TRBV5-4 and TRBJ2-5, with D possibly being TRBD2 (6 bases). V gave up 4 bases and J gave up 5 bases, with 18 bases separating them. CDR3 length: 15 residues. Germline CDR1 is SGHNT and CDR2 is YYREEE (reference sequence). Here the CDR3 reads CASSPPGRGRETQYF. The CDR3 DNA reads TGTGCCAGCAGCCCCCCGGGGCGGGGTAGGGAGACCCAGTACTTC.

The V and J genes are TRBV9 and TRBJ1-1, with a possible D match to TRBD1 (6 bases). Trimming cost V 4 bases and J 9 bases, with 13 bases left between them. In germline, CDR1 is SGDLS, CDR2 YYNGEE. The CDR3 contains 12 residues. CDR3 in amino acids: CASSSGGAKAFF. CDR3 nucleotides: TGTGCCAGCAGCTCCGGGGGGGCGAAAGCTTTCTTT.

This clone was seen a single time. The rearrangement uses TRBV6-1 and TRBJ2-4, with TRBD1 matching over 9 bases. With V trimmed by 3 bases and J by 0 bases, 9 bases remained unmatched. This CDR3 comprises 18 residues. The germline V gene has CDR1 MNHNS and CDR2 SASEGT. The CDR3 loop reads CASSEATGGLPAKNIQYF. CDR3 DNA sequence: TGTGCCAGCAGTGAGGCAACAGGGGGCCTTCCAGCCAAAAACATTCAGTACTTC.

The chain combines TRBV28 with TRBJ1-1, with 9 bases aligning to TRBD1. CDR3 length equals 14 residues. In germline, CDR1 is MDHEN, CDR2 SYDVKM. Losses at the gene ends were 5 bases for V and 5 bases for J; bases not matched to a gene: 6. Here the CDR3 reads CASSPGQGWTEAFF. CDR3 nucleotides: TGTGCCAGCAGTCCAGGACAGGGGTGGACTGAAGCTTTCTTT.

The rearrangement uses TRBV11-2 and TRBJ2-7; D possibly corresponds to TRBD1 (6 bases). CDR1 and CDR2 (germline): SGHAT, FQNNGV. CDR3 length: 12 amino acids. Trimming took off 8 bases at V and 3 bases at J, with 11 bases between the two ends. For the CDR3, the DNA is TGTGCCAGCCTAAGGGGGAGCTACGAGCAGTACTTC. The encoded protein is CASLRGSYEQYF. Filled out from reference TRBV11-2 and TRBJ2-7, the complete variable domain reads EAGVAQSPRYKIIEKRQSVAFWCNPISGHATLYWYQQILGQGPKLLIQFQNNGVVDDSQLPKDRFSAERLKGVDSTLKIQPAKLEDSAVYLCASLRGSYEQYFGPGTRLTVT.

The chain is built from TRBV27 and TRBJ2-1; no reliable D call. The CDR3 loop spans 15 amino acids. V was trimmed by 2 bases and J by 4 bases, leaving 12 bases between them. Germline CDR1 and CDR2: MNHEY and SMNVEV (reference sequence). CDR3 amino acids: CASSLRQPEYNEQFF. In DNA form, the CDR3 reads TGTGCCAGCAGTTTAAGACAACCAGAATACAATGAGCAGTTCTTC.

J is TRBJ1-1 and V is TRBV27, with a possible D match to TRBD1 (6 bases). The V gene's germline CDR1 is MNHEY and CDR2 SMNVEV (reference sequence). Trimming left V 9 bases short and J 2 bases short, with 13 bases between. This CDR3 contains 13 residues. In DNA, the CDR3 is TGTGCCAGTGTTAACAGGGCCAACACTGAAGCTTTCTTT. Its protein is CASVNRANTEAFF.

V is TRBV27 and J is TRBJ1-1; the D is unclear. Germline CDR1 reads MNHEY; CDR2 reads SMNVEV (reference sequence). The length of the CDR3 is 13 residues. V lost 3 bases to trimming and J lost 3 bases, with 8 bases between them. This CDR3 is CASSLGRDTEAFF. CDR3 bases: TGTGCCAGCAGTTTGGGCAGAGACACTGAAGCTTTCTTT.

V is TRBV25-1 and J is TRBJ2-1, with TRBD2 matching over 13 bases. Germline CDR1 reads MGHDK; CDR2 reads SYGVNS. The CDR3 is 14 amino acids. V lost 3 bases to trimming and J lost 8 bases; unmatched junction nucleotides: 1. CDR3: CASSDTSGGDEQFF. The CDR3 nucleotides read TGTGCCAGCAGTGACACTAGCGGGGGGGATGAGCAGTTCTTC.